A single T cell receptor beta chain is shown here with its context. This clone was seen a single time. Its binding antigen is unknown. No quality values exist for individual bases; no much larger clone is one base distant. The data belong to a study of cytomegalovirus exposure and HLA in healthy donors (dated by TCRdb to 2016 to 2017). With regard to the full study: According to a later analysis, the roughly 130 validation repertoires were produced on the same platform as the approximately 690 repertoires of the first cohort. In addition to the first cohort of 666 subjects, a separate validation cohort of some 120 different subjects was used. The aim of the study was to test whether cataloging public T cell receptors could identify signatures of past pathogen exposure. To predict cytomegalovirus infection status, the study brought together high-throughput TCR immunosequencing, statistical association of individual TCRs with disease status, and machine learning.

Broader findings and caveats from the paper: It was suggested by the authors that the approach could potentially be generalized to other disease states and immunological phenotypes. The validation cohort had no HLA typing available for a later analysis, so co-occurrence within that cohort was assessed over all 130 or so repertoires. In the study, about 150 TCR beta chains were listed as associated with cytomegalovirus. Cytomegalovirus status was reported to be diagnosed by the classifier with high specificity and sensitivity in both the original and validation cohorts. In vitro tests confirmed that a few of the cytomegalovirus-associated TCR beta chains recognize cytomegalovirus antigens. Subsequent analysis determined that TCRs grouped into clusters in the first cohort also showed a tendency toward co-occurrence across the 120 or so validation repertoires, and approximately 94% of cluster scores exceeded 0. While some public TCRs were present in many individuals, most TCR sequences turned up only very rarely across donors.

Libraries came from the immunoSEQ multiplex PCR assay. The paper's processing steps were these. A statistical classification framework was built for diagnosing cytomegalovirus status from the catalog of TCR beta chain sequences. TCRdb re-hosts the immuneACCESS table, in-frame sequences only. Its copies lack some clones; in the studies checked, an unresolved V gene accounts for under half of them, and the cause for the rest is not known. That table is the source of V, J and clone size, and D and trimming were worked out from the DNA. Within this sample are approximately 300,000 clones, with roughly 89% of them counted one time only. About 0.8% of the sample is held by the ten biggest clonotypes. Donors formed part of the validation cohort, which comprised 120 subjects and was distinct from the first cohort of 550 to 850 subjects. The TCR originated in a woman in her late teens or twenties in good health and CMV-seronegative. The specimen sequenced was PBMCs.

The DNA reads TGTGCCAGCAGCGCCCGTCTAGCGGGGGACAATGAGCAGTTCTTC. Translated, it reads CASSARLAGDNEQFF. The chain is made from TRBV7-3 and TRBJ2-1, with 10 junctional bases fitting TRBD2. CDR1 and CDR2 (SGHTA, FQGTGA) derive from the germline V gene. V has 5 bases trimmed and J has 5 bases trimmed; junction bases matching no gene number 6. The CDR3 runs 15 amino acids, cysteine and phenylalanine included. Only the CDR3 DNA is retained, 45 bases long and in frame from the first base.